This TCR beta chain originates from a study of cytomegalovirus exposure and HLA in healthy donors. For the study at large: Earlier results showed 117 million unique TCR beta sequences derived from about 179 million T cells. The study's findings and limits: Most CMV-associated TCR beta chains were later found to appear HLA-restricted. Reports showed the classifier diagnosing cytomegalovirus status with high specificity and sensitivity. Researchers reportedly found TCR beta sequences accurately predicted most subjects' HLA-A and HLA-B alleles.

PCR was performed using 60 Vbeta and 13 Jbeta primers. TCRdb's table, derived via immunoSEQ multiplex PCR, lists solely in-frame clones and lacks some. Its table lists roughly 50,000 clones. V was clipped by 4 bases and J by 5 bases, with 11 bases between them. The CDR3 has 13 residues. CDR1 and CDR2 (germline): MGHDK, SYGVNS. As regards this clone: The antigen is undetermined.

The sample was PBMCs. The J gene is TRBJ1-1, the V gene TRBV25-1; D call uncertain. The TCR was taken from a woman aged 40 to 55 in good health and CMV-seronegative. CDR3 in amino acids: CASSAGRETEAFF. The DNA of the CDR3 is TGTGCCAGCAGTGCGGGAAGAGAAACTGAAGCTTTCTTT.